This TCR beta chain was documented in a study of T cell changes during pregnancy in multiple sclerosis. TCRdb's copy holds only in-frame clones and misses some; the assay was immunoSEQ multiplex PCR. The sample lists under 85,000 clones, 90% seen once, with roughly 1.5% in the top ten. The sequences come from peripheral blood, collected in the third trimester of pregnancy. The origin of this receptor is a female donor with multiple sclerosis, enrolled in a pregnancy study.

This CDR3 reads CSATGTGGSGANVLTF. The CDR3 nucleotides read TGCAGCGCAACCGGGACAGGGGGTTCTGGGGCCAACGTCCTGACTTTC. The chain carries TRBV29-1 and TRBJ2-6; 11 bases map to TRBD1. CDR1 is SQVTM, CDR2 ANQGSEA, per germline. Trimming at V came to 7 bases and at J to 1 base, leaving 6 bases not matched to a gene. There are 16 residues in the CDR3.